The 5 T cell receptor beta chains presented below share a single source sample, sequenced in a study of cytomegalovirus exposure and HLA in healthy donors. Primers: 60 Vbeta forward and 13 Jbeta reverse. This table comes from immunoSEQ multiplex PCR, and its TCRdb copy is limited to in-frame clones, with some not included. This sample's table reports about 140,000 clones. Input material: PBMCs. The receptors were sampled from a man aged 35-49 years in good health and CMV-seronegative.

The genes are TRBV7-9 and TRBJ2-7; tentative D call: TRBD2 (6 bases). This CDR3 has 14 amino acids. The V and J ends lost 1 base and 1 base respectively, with 8 bases between them. The germline V gene has CDR1 SEHNR and CDR2 FQNEAQ (reference sequence). The CDR3 loop reads CASSLVGGSYEQYF. CDR3 DNA sequence: TGTGCCAGCAGCTTAGTTGGGGGGTCCTACGAGCAGTACTTC.

V and J are TRBV4-1 and TRBJ2-5, with D perhaps TRBD2 (6 bases). The V gene lost 1 base and the J gene lost 5 bases, with 14 bases spanning the gap. The CDR3 runs to 15 residues. The V gene's germline CDR1 is MGHRA and CDR2 YSYEKL. CDR3: CASSQASLARETQYF. CDR3 nucleotides: TGCGCCAGCAGCCAAGCAAGTCTAGCGCGGGAGACCCAGTACTTC.

The rearrangement uses TRBV11-2 and TRBJ2-7; D is uncertain. CDR1 is SGHAT and CDR2 is FQNNGV in the germline V gene. This CDR3 region has 15 residues. Trimming cost V 5 bases and J 2 bases, with 16 bases left between them. Written as DNA, the CDR3 is TGTGCCAGCAGCCCCTGGTCCAGCGCCACCTACGAGCAGTACTTC. Its translation: CASSPWSSATYEQYF. The full variable domain, its missing parts supplied by reference TRBV11-2 and TRBJ2-7, is EAGVAQSPRYKIIEKRQSVAFWCNPISGHATLYWYQQILGQGPKLLIQFQNNGVVDDSQLPKDRFSAERLKGVDSTLKIQPAKLEDSAVYLCASSPWSSATYEQYFGPGTRLTVT.

The V gene is TRBV6-5, the J gene TRBJ2-3; D is possibly TRBD1 (6 bases). Germline-derived CDR1 and CDR2 are MNHEY and SVGAGI. Trimming pared 6 bases from V and 1 base from J, leaving 11 bases between. This CDR3 contains 14 residues. The CDR3 DNA reads as TGTGCCAGCAGGGGGGCCTCCGGCACAGATACGCAGTATTTT. Its translation is CASRGASGTDTQYF.

The rearrangement links TRBV28 to TRBJ1-2; TRBD1 agrees at 10 bases. In germline, CDR1 is MDHEN, CDR2 SYDVKM. The CDR3 sequence is 16 residues long. V gave up 8 bases and J gave up 4 bases; unmatched junction bases: 13. CDR3 in amino acids: CASSSGGQGLRYGYTF. As DNA, the CDR3 is TGTGCCAGCTCATCAGGGGGACAGGGGCTTCGCTATGGCTACACCTTC.